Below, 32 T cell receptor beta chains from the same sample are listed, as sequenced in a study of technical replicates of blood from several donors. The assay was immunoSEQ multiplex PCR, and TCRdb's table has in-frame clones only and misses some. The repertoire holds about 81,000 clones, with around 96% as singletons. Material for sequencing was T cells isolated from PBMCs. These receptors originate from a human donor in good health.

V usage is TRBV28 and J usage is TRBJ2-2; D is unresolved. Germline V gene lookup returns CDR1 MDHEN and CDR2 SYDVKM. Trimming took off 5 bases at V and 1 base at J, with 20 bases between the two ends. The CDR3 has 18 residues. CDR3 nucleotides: TGTGCCAGCAGTAAATCTGGCATCTTTAAATTGAACACCGGGGAGCTGTTTTTT. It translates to CASSKSGIFKLNTGELFF.

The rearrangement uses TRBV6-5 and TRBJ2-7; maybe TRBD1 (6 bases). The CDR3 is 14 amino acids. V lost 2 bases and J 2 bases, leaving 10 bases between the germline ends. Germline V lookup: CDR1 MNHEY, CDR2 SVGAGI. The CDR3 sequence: CASSYAGDPYEQYF. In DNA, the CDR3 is TGTGCCAGCAGTTACGCAGGGGACCCCTACGAGCAGTACTTC.

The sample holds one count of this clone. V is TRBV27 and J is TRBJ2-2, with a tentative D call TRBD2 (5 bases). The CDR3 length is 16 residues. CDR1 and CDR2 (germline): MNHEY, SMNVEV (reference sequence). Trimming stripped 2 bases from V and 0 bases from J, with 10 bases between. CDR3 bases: TGTGCCAGCAGTTTAAGCGGAGCTACGAACACCGGGGAGCTGTTTTTT. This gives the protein CASSLSGATNTGELFF.

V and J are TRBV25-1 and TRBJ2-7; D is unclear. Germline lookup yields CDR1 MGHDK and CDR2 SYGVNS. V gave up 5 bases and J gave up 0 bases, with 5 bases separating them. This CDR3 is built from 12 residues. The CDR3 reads CASSLGSYEQYF. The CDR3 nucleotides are TGTGCCAGCAGTCTAGGCTCCTACGAGCAGTACTTC.

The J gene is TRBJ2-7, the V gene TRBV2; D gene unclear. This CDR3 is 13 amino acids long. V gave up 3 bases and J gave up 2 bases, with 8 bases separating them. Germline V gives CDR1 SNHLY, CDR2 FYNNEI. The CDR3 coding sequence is TGTGCCAGCAGTGACGGTTTGGCCTACGAGCAGTACTTC. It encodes CASSDGLAYEQYF.

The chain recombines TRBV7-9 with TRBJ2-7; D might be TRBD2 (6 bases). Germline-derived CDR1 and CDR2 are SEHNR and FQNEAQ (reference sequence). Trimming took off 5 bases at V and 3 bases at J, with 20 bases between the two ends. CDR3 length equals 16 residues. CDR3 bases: TGTGCCAGCAGCCCAGCCGGAGGGGTCCTAATCTACGAGCAGTACTTC. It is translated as CASSPAGGVLIYEQYF.

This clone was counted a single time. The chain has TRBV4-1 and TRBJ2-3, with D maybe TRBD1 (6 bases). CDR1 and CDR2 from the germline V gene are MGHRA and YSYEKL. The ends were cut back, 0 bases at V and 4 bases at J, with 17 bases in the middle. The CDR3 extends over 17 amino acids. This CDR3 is CASSQDSPSSGADTQYF. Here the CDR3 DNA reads TGCGCCAGCAGCCAAGACAGTCCCTCTTCAGGGGCAGATACGCAGTATTTT.

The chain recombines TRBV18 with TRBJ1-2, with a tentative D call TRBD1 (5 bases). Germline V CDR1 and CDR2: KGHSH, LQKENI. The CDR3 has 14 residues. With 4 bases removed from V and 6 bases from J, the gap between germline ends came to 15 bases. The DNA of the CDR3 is TGTGCCAGCTCACAATTACCAGGGAAGCATGGCTACACCTTC. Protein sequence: CASSQLPGKHGYTF.

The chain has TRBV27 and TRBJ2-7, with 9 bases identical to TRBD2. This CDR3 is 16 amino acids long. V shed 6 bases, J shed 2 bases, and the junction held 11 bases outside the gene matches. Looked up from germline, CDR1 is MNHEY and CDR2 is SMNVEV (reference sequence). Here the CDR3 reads CASRGSGSVPPYEQYF. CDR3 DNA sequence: TGTGCCAGCAGAGGTAGCGGGAGCGTCCCCCCCTACGAGCAGTACTTC.

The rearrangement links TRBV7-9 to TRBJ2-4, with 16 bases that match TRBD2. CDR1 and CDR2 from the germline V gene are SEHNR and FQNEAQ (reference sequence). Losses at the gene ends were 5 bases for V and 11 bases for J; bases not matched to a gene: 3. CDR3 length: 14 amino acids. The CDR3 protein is CASSAGLAGGVQYF. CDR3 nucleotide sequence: TGTGCCAGCAGCGCGGGACTAGCGGGAGGGGTTCAGTACTTC.

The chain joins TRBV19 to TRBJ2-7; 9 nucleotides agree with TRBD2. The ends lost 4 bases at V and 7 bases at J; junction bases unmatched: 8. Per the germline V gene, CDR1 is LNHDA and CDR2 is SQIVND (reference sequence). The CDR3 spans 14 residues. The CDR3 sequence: CASSSSGRLGEQYF. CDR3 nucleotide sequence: TGTGCCAGTAGTAGTAGCGGGAGATTGGGGGAGCAGTACTTC.

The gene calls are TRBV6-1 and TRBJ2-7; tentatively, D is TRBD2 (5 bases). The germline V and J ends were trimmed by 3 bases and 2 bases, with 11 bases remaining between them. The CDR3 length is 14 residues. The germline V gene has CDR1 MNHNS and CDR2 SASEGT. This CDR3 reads CASSDGERTYEQYF. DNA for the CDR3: TGTGCCAGCAGTGACGGGGAACGAACCTACGAGCAGTACTTC.

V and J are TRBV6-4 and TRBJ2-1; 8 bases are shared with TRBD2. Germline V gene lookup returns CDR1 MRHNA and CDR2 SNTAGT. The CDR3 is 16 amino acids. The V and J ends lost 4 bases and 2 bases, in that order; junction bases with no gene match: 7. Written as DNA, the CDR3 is TGTGCCAGCAGTGCTCTCTCGGGGGGGCCCTACAATGAGCAGTTCTTC. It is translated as CASSALSGGPYNEQFF.

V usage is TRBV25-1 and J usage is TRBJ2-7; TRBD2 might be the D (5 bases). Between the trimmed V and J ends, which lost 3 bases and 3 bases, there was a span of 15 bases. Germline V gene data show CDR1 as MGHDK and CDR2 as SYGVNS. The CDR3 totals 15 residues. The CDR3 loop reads CASSDFNRGIYEQYF. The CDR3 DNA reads TGTGCCAGCAGTGATTTCAACCGAGGGATCTACGAGCAGTACTTC.

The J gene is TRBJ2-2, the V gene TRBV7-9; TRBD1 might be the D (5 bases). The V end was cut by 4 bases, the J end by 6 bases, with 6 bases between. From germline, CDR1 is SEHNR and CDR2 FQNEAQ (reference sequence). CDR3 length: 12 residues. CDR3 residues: CASSWGAGELFF. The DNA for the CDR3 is TGTGCCAGCAGCTGGGGCGCCGGGGAGCTGTTTTTT.

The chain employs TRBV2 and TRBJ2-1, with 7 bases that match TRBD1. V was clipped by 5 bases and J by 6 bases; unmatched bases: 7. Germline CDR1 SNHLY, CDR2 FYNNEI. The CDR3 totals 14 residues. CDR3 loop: CASSLGGGGNEQFF. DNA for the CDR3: TGTGCCAGCAGTTTAGGGGGCGGAGGCAATGAGCAGTTCTTC.

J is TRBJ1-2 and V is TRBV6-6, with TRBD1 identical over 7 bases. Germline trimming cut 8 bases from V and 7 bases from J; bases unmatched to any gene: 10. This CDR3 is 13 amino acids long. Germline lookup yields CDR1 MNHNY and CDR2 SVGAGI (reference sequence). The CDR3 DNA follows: TGTGCCAGCCGCAGGGGGGAAAACGGTGGCTACACCTTC. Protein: CASRRGENGGYTF.

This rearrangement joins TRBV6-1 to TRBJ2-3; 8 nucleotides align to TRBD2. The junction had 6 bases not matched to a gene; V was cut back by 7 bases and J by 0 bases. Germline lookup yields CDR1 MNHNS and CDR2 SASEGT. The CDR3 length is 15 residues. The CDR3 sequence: CASITSGASTDTQYF. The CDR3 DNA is TGTGCCAGCATAACTAGCGGAGCTAGCACAGATACGCAGTATTTT.

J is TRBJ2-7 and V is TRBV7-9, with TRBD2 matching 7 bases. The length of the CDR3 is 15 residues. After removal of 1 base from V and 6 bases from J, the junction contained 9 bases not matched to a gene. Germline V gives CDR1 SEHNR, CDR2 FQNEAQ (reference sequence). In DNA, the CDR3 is TGTGCCAGCAGCTTAGAATGGGAGGGCCAGGTCGAGCAGTACTTC. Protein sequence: CASSLEWEGQVEQYF.

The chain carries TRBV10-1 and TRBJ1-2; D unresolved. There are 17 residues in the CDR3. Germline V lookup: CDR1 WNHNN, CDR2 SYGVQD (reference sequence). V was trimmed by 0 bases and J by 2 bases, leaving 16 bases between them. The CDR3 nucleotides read TGCGCCAGCAGTGAGTCGACCCTACAACACAGAAACTATGGCTACACCTTC. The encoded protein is CASSESTLQHRNYGYTF.

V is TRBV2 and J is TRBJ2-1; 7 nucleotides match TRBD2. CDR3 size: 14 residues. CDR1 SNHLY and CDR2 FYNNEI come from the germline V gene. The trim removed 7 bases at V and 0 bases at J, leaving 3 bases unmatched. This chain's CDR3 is CASTERDSYNEQFF. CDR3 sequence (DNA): TGTGCCAGCACCGAGCGGGACTCCTACAATGAGCAGTTCTTC.

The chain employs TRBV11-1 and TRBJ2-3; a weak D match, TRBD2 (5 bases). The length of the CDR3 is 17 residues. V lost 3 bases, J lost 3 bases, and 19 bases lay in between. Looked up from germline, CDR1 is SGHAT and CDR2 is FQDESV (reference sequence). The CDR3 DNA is TGTGCCAGCAGCTTCAGTTCCTTAACTAGATATACAGATACGCAGTATTTT. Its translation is CASSFSSLTRYTDTQYF. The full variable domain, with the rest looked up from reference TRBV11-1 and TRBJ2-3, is EAEVAQSPRYKITEKSQAVAFWCDPISGHATLYWYRQILGQGPELLVQFQDESVVDDSQLPKDRFSAERLKGVDSTLKIQPAELGDSAMYLCASSFSSLTRYTDTQYFGPGTRLTVL.

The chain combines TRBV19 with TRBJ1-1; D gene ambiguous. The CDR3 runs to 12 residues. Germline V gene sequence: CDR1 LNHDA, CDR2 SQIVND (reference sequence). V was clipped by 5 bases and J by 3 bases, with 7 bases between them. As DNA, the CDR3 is TGTGCCAGTAGTGCCCTACACACTGAAGCTTTCTTT. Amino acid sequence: CASSALHTEAFF.

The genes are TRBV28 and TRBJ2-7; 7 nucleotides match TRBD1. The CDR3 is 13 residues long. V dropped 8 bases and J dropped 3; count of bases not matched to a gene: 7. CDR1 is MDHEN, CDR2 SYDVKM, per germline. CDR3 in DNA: TGTGCCAGCCACGGGACAGAAGACTACGAGCAGTACTTC. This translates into CASHGTEDYEQYF.

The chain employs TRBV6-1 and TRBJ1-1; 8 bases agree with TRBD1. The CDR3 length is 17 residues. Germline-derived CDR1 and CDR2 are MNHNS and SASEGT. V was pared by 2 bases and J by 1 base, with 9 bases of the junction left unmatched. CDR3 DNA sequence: TGTGCCAGCAGTGAACTATTGCAGGGGGCCTCGAACACTGAAGCTTTCTTT. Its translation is CASSELLQGASNTEAFF.

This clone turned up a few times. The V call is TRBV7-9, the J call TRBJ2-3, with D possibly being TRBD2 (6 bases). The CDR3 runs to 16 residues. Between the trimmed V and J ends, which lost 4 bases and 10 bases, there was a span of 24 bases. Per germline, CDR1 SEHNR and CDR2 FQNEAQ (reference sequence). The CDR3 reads CASSSLNGGAPRAQYF. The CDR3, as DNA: TGTGCCAGCAGCTCCTTGAATGGCGGGGCTCCCCGAGCGCAGTATTTT. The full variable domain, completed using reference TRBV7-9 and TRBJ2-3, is DTGVSQNPRHKITKRGQNVTFRCDPISEHNRLYWYRQTLGQGPEFLTYFQNEAQLEKSRLLSDRFSAERPKGSFSTLEIQRTEQGDSAMYLCASSSLNGGAPRAQYFGPGTRLTVL.

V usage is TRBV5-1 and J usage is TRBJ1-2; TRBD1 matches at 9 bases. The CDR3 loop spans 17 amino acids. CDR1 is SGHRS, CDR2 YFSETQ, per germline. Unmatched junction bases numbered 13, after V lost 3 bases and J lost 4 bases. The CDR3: CASSSLQGAGPSYGYTF. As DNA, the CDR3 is TGCGCCAGCAGCTCATTACAGGGGGCCGGACCTTCCTATGGCTACACCTTC.

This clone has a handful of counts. The CDR3 protein is CSAAPEAETQYF. The CDR3 bases are TGCAGCGCTGCCCCAGAGGCAGAGACCCAGTACTTC. This chain links TRBV29-1 with TRBJ2-5; D is undetermined. V was pared by 7 bases and J by 4 bases, with 13 bases between. This CDR3 region has 12 residues. Per the germline V gene, CDR1 is SQVTM and CDR2 is ANQGSEA.

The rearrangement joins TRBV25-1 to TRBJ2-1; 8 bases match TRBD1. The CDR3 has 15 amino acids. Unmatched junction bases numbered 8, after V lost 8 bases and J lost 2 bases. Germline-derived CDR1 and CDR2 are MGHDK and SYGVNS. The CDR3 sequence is CASGKTGAPYNEQFF. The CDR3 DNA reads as TGTGCCAGCGGAAAGACAGGGGCACCCTACAATGAGCAGTTCTTC.

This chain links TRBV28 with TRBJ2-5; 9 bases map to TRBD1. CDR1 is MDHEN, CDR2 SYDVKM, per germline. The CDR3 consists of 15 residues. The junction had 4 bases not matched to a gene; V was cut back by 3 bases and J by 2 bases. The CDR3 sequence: CASSFLGTGQETQYF. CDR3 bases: TGTGCCAGCAGTTTCCTCGGGACAGGGCAAGAGACCCAGTACTTC.

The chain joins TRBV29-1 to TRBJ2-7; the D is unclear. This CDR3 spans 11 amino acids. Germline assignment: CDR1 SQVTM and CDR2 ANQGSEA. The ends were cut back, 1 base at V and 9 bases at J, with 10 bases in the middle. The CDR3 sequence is CSVEGSLGQYF. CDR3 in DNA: TGCAGCGTTGAAGGGAGCCTAGGGCAGTACTTC.

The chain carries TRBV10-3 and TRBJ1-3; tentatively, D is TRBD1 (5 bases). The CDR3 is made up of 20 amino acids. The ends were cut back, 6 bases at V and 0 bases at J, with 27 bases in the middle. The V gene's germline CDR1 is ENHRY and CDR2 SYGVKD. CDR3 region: CAIRSRSTADTNSSGNTIYF. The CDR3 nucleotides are TGTGCCATCAGGAGCCGGTCGACAGCCGATACAAACTCCTCTGGAAACACCATATATTTT.